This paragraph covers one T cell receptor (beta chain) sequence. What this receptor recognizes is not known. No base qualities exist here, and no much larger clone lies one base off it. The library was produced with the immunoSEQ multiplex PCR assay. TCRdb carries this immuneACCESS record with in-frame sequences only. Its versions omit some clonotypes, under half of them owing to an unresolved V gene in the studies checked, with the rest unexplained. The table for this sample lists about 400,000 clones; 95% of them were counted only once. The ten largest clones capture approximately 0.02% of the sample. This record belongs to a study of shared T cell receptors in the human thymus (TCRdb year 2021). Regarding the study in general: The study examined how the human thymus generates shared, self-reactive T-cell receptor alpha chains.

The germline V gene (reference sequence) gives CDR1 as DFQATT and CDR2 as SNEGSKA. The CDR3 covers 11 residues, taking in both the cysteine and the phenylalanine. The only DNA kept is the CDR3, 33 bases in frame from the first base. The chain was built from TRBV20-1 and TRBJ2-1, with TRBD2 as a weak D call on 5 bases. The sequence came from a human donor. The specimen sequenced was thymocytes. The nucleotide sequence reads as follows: TGCGGGGAGTGGGCCAACAATGAGCAGTTCTTC. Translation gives CGEWANNEQFF.